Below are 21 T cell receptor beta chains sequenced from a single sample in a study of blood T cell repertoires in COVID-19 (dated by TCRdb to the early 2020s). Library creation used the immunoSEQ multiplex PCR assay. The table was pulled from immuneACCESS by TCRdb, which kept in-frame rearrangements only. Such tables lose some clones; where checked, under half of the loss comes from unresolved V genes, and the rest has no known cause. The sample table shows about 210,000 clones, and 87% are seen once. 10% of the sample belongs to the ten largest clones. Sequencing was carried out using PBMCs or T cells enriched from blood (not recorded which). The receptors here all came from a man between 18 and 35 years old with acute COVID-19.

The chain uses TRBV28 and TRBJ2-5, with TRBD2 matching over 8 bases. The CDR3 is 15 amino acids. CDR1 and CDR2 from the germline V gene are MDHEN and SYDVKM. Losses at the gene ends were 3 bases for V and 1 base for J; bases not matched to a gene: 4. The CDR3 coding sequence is TGTGCCAGCAGTTTTGCGGGAGGTCGCCAAGAGACCCAGTACTTC. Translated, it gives CASSFAGGRQETQYF.

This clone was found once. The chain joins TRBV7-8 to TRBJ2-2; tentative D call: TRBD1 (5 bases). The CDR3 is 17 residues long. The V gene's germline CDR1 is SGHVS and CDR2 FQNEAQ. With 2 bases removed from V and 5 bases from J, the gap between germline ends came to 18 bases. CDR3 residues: CASSLSYGAEPTGELFF. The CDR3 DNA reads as TGTGCCAGCAGCTTATCATATGGGGCGGAACCGACCGGGGAGCTGTTTTTT.

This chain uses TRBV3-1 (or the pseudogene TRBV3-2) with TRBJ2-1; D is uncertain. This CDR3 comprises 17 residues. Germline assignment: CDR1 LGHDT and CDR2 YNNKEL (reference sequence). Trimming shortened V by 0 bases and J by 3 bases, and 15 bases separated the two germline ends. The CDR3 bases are TGTGCCAGCAGCCAAGATCCTGAGGCTCCCTTCTACAATGAGCAGTTCTTC. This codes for CASSQDPEAPFYNEQFF.

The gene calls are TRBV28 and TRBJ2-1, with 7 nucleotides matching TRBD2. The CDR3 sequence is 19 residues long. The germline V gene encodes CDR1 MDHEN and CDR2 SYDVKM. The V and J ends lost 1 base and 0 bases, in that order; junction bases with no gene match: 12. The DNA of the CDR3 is TGTGCCAGCAGTTTATCATTGGGAGGGGCCTTCAGCTCCTACAATGAGCAGTTCTTC. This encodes CASSLSLGGAFSSYNEQFF. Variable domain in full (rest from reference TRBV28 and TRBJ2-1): DVKVTQSSRYLVKRTGEKVFLECVQDMDHENMFWYRQDPGLGLRLIYFSYDVKMKEKGDIPEGYSVSREKKERFSLILESASTNQTSMYLCASSLSLGGAFSSYNEQFFGPGTRLTVL.

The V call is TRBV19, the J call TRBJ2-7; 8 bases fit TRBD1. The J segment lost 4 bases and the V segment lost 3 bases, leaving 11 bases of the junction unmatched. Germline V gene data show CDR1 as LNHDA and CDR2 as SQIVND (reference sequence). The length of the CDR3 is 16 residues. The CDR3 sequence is CASSIGQGALFYEQYF. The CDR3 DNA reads TGTGCCAGTAGTATTGGGCAGGGGGCGCTTTTTTACGAGCAGTACTTC. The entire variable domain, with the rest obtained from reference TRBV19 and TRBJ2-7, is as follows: DGGITQSPKYLFRKEGQNVTLSCEQNLNHDAMYWYRQDPGQGLRLIYYSQIVNDFQKGDIAEGYSVSREKKESFPLTVTSAQKNPTAFYLCASSIGQGALFYEQYFGPGTRLTVT.

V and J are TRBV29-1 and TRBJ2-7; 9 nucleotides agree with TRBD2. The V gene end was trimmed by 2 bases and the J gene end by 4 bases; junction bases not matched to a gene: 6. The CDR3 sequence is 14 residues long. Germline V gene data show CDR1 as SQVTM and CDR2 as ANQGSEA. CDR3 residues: CSVEISGRVYEQYF. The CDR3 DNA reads TGCAGCGTTGAAATTAGCGGGAGAGTTTACGAGCAGTACTTC.

CDR3 sequence: CASSTTLDREHYEQYF. As DNA, the CDR3 is TGTGCCAGTAGTACAACCTTGGACAGGGAACACTACGAGCAGTACTTC. The V call is TRBV19, the J call TRBJ2-7, with 8 bases aligning to TRBD1. The CDR3 consists of 16 residues. V lost 4 bases and J lost 3; bases outside the gene matches: 11. Germline CDR1 reads LNHDA; CDR2 reads SQIVND (reference sequence).

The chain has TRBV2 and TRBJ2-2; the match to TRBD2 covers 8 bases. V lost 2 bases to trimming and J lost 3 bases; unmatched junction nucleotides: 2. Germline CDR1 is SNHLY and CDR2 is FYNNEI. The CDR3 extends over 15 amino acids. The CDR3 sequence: CASSEPGRDTGELFF. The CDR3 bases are TGTGCCAGCAGTGAACCCGGGAGGGACACCGGGGAGCTGTTTTTT.

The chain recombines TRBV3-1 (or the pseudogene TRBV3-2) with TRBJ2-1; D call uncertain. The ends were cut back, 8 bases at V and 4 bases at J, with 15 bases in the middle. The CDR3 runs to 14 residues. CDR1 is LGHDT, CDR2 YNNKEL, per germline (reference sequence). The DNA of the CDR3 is TGTGCCAGCTTCGACACACCACAATACAATGAGCAGTTCTTC. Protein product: CASFDTPQYNEQFF.

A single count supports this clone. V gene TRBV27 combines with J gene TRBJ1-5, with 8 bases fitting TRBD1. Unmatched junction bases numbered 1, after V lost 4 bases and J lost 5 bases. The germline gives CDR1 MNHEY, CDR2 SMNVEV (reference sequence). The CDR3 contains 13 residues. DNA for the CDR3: TGTGCCAGCAGTTACAGGGGGGATCAGCCCCAGCATTTT. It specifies CASSYRGDQPQHF.

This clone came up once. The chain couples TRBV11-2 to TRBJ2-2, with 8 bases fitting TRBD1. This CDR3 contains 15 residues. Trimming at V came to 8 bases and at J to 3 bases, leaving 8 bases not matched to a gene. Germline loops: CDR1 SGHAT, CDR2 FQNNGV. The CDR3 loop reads CASGRQGSYTGELFF. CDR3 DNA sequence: TGTGCCAGCGGCAGACAGGGGTCTTACACCGGGGAGCTGTTTTTT.

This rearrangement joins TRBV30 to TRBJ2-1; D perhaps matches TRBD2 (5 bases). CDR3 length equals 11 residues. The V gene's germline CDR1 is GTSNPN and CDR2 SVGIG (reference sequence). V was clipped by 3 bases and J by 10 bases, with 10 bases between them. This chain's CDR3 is CAWRPAGEQFF. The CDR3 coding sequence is TGTGCCTGGAGGCCCGCGGGCGAGCAGTTCTTC. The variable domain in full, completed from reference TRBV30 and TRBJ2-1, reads SQTIHQWPATLVQPVGSPLSLECTVEGTSNPNLYWYRQAAGRGLQLLFYSVGIGQISSEVPQNLSASRPQDRQFILSSKKLLLSDSGFYLCAWRPAGEQFFGPGTRLTVL.

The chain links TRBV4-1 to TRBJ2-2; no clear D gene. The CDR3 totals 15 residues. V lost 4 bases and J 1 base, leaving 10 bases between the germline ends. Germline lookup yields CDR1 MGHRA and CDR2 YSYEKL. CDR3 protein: CASSPNDWNTGELFF. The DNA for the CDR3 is TGCGCCAGCAGCCCCAACGACTGGAACACCGGGGAGCTGTTTTTT.

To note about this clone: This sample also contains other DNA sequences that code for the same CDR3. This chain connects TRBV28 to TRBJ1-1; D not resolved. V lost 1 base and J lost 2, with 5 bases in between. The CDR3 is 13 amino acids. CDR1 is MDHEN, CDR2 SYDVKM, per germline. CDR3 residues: CASSLSGNTEAFF. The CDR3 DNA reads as TGTGCCAGCAGTTTATCAGGAAACACTGAAGCTTTCTTT.

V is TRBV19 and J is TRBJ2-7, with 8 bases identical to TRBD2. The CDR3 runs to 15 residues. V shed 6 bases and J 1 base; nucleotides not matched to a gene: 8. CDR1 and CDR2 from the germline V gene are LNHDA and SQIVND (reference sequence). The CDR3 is CASRDPGTSSYEQYF. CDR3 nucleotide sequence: TGTGCCAGTAGGGACCCCGGGACTAGTTCCTACGAGCAGTACTTC.

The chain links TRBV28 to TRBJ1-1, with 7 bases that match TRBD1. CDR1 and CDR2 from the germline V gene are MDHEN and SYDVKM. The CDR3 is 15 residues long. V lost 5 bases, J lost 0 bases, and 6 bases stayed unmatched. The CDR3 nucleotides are TGTGCCAGCAGTCACCCGGGACAGATGAACACTGAAGCTTTCTTT. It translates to CASSHPGQMNTEAFF.

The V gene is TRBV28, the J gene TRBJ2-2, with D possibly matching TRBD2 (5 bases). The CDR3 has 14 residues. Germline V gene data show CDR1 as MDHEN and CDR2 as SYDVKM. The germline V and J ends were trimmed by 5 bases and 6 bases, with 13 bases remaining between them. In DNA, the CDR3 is TGTGCCAGCAGTACGAACGAGGGATCCGGGGAGCTGTTTTTT. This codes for CASSTNEGSGELFF.

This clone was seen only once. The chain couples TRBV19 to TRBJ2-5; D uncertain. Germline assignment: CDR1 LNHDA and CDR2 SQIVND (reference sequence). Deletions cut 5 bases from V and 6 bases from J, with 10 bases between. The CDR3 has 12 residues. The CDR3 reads CASSDFEKTQYF. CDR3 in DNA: TGTGCCAGTAGTGATTTTGAGAAGACCCAGTACTTC.

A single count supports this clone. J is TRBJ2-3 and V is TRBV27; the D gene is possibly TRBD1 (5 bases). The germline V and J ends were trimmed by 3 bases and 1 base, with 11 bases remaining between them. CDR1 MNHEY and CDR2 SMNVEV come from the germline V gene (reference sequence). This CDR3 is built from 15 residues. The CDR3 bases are TGTGCCAGCAGTTTCCTAGGGGCAGGCACAGATACGCAGTATTTT. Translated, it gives CASSFLGAGTDTQYF.

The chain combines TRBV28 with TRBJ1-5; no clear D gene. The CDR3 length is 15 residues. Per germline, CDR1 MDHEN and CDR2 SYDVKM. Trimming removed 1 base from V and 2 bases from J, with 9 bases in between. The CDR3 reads CASSLLYFGNQPQHF. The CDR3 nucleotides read TGTGCCAGCAGTTTATTATATTTCGGCAATCAGCCCCAGCATTTT.

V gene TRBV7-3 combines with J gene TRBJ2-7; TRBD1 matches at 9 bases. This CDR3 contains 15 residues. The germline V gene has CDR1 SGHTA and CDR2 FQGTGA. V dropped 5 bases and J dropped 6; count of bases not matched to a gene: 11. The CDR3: CASSPGQGTMVEQYF. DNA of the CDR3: TGTGCCAGCAGCCCCGGACAGGGGACTATGGTCGAGCAGTACTTC.